The rows below give T cell receptor beta chains drawn from one sample of a study of OX40 agonist ivuxolimab in advanced cancers. The protocol was immunoSEQ multiplex PCR, while the TCRdb copy is restricted to in-frame clones and leaves out a portion. Of some 97,000 clones in the sample, about 91% were seen once. The sample in question was CD4+ or CD8+ T cells sorted from blood, obtained in a trial of the OX40 agonist ivuxolimab. The source is an adult with an advanced solid tumor such as melanoma, head and neck, liver or kidney cancer. The CDR3 runs from the conserved cysteine through the conserved F or W. D genes are given only for firm matches. Clone size is not always given. Where it is, it says once, few, many or a class for expanded clones.

TRBV5-8	TRBJ2-1	TRBD1	-	CASSLDRGADNEQFF	TGTGCCAGCAGCCTAGACAGGGGAGCGGACAATGAGCAGTTCTTC
TRBV20-1	TRBJ1-2	-	-	CSARQGYGYTF	TGCAGTGCTAGACAGGGGTATGGCTACACCTTC
TRBV10-1	TRBJ2-1	-	-	CARTQQIWNEQFF	TGCGCCAGAACTCAACAGATTTGGAATGAGCAGTTCTTC
TRBV7-2	TRBJ2-2	-	-	CASSLSRPPVGELFF	TGTGCCAGCAGCTTATCTAGGCCGCCGGTGGGGGAGCTGTTTTTT
TRBV5-8	TRBJ2-3	-	-	CASSRSPVPTDTQYF	TGTGCCAGCAGCCGATCTCCCGTCCCCACAGATACGCAGTATTTT
TRBV10-3	TRBJ2-1	-	-	CAISVGPNNEQFF	TGTGCCATCAGTGTCGGTCCGAACAATGAGCAGTTCTTC
TRBV5-1	TRBJ2-7	-	-	CASSSTGPTYEQYF	TGCGCCAGCTCCTCAACGGGGCCGACCTACGAGCAGTACTTC
TRBV5-4	TRBJ2-1	-	-	CASSALQGREQFF	TGTGCCAGCAGCGCCCTACAGGGTCGTGAGCAGTTCTTC
TRBV6-5	TRBJ2-3	-	-	CASSRLAGVSNTQYF	TGTGCCAGCAGTCGACTCGCAGGGGTTTCCAATACGCAGTATTTT
TRBV7-2	TRBJ1-3	-	-	CASSQIGGNTIYF	TGTGCCAGCAGCCAAATCGGTGGAAACACCATATATTTT
TRBV7-9	TRBJ1-2	TRBD1	-	CASSSSGTDGYTF	TGTGCCAGCAGCTCCTCCGGGACAGATGGCTACACCTTC
TRBV19	TRBJ1-5	-	once	CASSIQGQGGNQPQHF	TGTGCCAGTAGTATTCAGGGCCAGGGTGGCAATCAGCCCCAGCATTTT
TRBV5-1	TRBJ2-1	-	-	CASSLLRMNNEQFF	TGCGCCAGCAGCTTATTGCGGATGAACAATGAGCAGTTCTTC
TRBV7-2	TRBJ2-5	TRBD2	-	CASSLLAGGSGETQYF	TGTGCCAGCAGCTTGTTAGCGGGAGGGTCGGGGGAGACCCAGTACTTC
TRBV2	TRBJ2-1	TRBD2	-	CRAGGETEQFF	TGCCGGGCGGGGGGGGAGACTGAGCAGTTCTTC
TRBV11-2	TRBJ2-7	-	-	CASTPGVYEQYF	TGTGCCAGCACCCCAGGCGTCTACGAGCAGTACTTC